The 13 T cell receptor beta chains in this list originate from one sample, sequenced in a study of blood T cell repertoires in COVID-19. Profiling relied on immunoSEQ multiplex PCR, and the TCRdb table lists in-frame clones only, not all of them. The repertoire includes around 100,000 clones, about nine tenths of them detected once, and approximately 17% sits in the top ten. The sequenced sample was peripheral blood. These receptors came from a woman of 80 years or more in a cohort sampled during active COVID-19.

V and J are TRBV30 and TRBJ1-1, with 12 nucleotides matching TRBD1. The CDR3 runs 14 residues. With 1 base clipped from V and 10 bases from J, the junction kept 7 bases outside the gene matches. CDR1 GTSNPN and CDR2 SVGIG come from the germline V gene (reference sequence). This chain's CDR3 is CAWSEGQGAVGAFF. CDR3 DNA: TGTGCCTGGAGTGAGGGACAGGGGGCGGTTGGAGCTTTCTTT.

This clone has a single count. This chain uses TRBV24-1 with TRBJ2-3; TRBD2 matches 9 bases. V lost 5 bases to trimming and J lost 2 bases; unmatched junction nucleotides: 7. In germline, CDR1 is KGHDR, CDR2 SFDVKD. This CDR3 has 16 amino acids. The chain's CDR3 is CATSVTTSGHTDTQYF. CDR3 nucleotides: TGTGCCACCAGTGTAACGACTAGCGGACACACAGATACGCAGTATTTT.

The CDR3 coding sequence is TGTGCCAGCAGTGAAGCCAAGACAGGGATGGAGCAGTACTTC. Its protein is CASSEAKTGMEQYF. The V call is TRBV6-1, the J call TRBJ2-7, with TRBD1 identical over 7 bases. This CDR3 comprises 14 residues. Germline-derived CDR1 and CDR2 are MNHNS and SASEGT. V lost 0 bases to trimming and J lost 7 bases; unmatched junction nucleotides: 6.

V and J are TRBV29-1 and TRBJ2-5, with D maybe TRBD1 (5 bases). This CDR3 contains 12 residues. Trimming removed 8 bases from V and 5 bases from J, with 15 bases in between. Germline CDR1 SQVTM, CDR2 ANQGSEA. CDR3 DNA: TGCAGCTTCCGGACAAACGGGGAGACCCAGTACTTC. It encodes CSFRTNGETQYF. The full variable domain, completed using reference TRBV29-1 and TRBJ2-5, is SAVISQKPSRDICQRGTSLTIQCQVDSQVTMMFWYRQQPGQSLTLIATANQGSEATYESGFVIDKFPISRPNLTFSTLTVSNMSPEDSSIYLCSFRTNGETQYFGPGTRLLVL.

The CDR3: CASSIGTGINYGYTF. CDR3 bases: TGTGCCAGTAGTATCGGGACAGGGATAAACTATGGCTACACCTTC. The chain carries TRBV19 and TRBJ1-2; TRBD1 agrees at 9 bases. CDR1 and CDR2 from the germline V gene are LNHDA and SQIVND (reference sequence). V was clipped by 3 bases and J by 2 bases; unmatched bases: 4. CDR3 length: 15 residues.

This chain connects TRBV19 to TRBJ2-1; 13 bases are shared with TRBD2. After removal of 5 bases from V and 9 bases from J, the junction contained 7 bases not matched to a gene. The germline V gene has CDR1 LNHDA and CDR2 SQIVND (reference sequence). CDR3 length equals 15 residues. The CDR3 is CASSAGTSGTVEQFF. CDR3 DNA sequence: TGTGCCAGTAGTGCCGGGACTAGCGGGACCGTTGAGCAGTTCTTC.

The V and J genes are TRBV12-5 and TRBJ2-7, with D perhaps TRBD1 (6 bases). The CDR3 spans 15 residues. The V end lost 0 bases, the J end lost 2 bases, and 11 bases lay between the germline ends. CDR1 is LGHNT, CDR2 FRNRAP, per germline. DNA of the CDR3: TGTGCTAGTGGTTTGGTACCGAACAGGGCCTACGAGCAGTACTTC. Encoded protein: CASGLVPNRAYEQYF.

The chain carries TRBV11-2 and TRBJ2-1; 7 positions match TRBD1. This CDR3 has 14 amino acids. Germline CDR1 SGHAT, CDR2 FQNNGV. Trimming removed 4 bases from V and 9 bases from J; junction bases left unmatched: 9. CDR3 sequence: CASSSTTGAGEQFF. The CDR3 DNA reads as TGTGCCAGCAGCTCGACCACAGGGGCTGGTGAGCAGTTCTTC.

The chain is built from TRBV27 and TRBJ2-5; maybe TRBD1 (7 bases). The CDR3 length is 18 residues. Germline CDR1 reads MNHEY; CDR2 reads SMNVEV (reference sequence). V was pared by 1 base and J by 1 base, with 19 bases between. The CDR3 nucleotides are TGTGCCAGCAGTTTATATCCCCCGACAGGGAGGCCCCAAGAGACCCAGTACTTC. Encoded protein: CASSLYPPTGRPQETQYF.

The chain uses TRBV27 and TRBJ1-2; possibly TRBD1 for D (6 bases). There are 15 residues in the CDR3. V dropped 5 bases and J dropped 0 bases, with 13 bases sitting between them. The V gene's germline CDR1 is MNHEY and CDR2 SMNVEV (reference sequence). CDR3 protein: CASSPGGGANYGYTF. The CDR3 DNA reads TGTGCCAGCAGTCCGGGGGGCGGGGCTAACTATGGCTACACCTTC.

CDR3 residues: CASSSGQGIETQYF. The DNA of the CDR3 is TGCGCCAGCAGCTCCGGACAGGGAATAGAGACCCAGTACTTC. The chain recombines TRBV5-1 with TRBJ2-5, with 8 bases lining up with TRBD1. The CDR3 has 14 residues. V dropped 3 bases and J dropped 4; count of bases not matched to a gene: 5. Per the germline V gene, CDR1 is SGHRS and CDR2 is YFSETQ.

V usage is TRBV25-1 and J usage is TRBJ1-2; D gene ambiguous. The germline CDR1 and CDR2 sequences are MGHDK and SYGVNS. CDR3 size: 13 residues. Trimming removed 3 bases from V and 8 bases from J, with 13 bases in between. In nucleotides, the CDR3 is TGTGCCAGCAGTGACGCAGGCGCGCCCGGCTACACCTTC. Its protein is CASSDAGAPGYTF.

The V gene is TRBV11-3, the J gene TRBJ2-1; D may be TRBD1 (6 bases). This CDR3 is built from 15 residues. V lost 5 bases and J 5 bases, leaving 16 bases between the germline ends. Per the germline V gene, CDR1 is SGHNT and CDR2 is YENEEA. The CDR3 reads CASSPTGTSNNEQFF. CDR3 in DNA: TGTGCCAGCAGCCCCACAGGGACATCTAACAATGAGCAGTTCTTC.